This TCR beta chain was identified in a study of cytomegalovirus exposure and HLA in healthy donors. PCR used 60 Vbeta primers and 13 Jbeta primers. Data came from immunoSEQ multiplex PCR; TCRdb stores just in-frame clones and leaves some out. The sample lists 130,000 or so clones; approximately 78% were seen once. The CDR3 loop spans 11 amino acids. Between the trimmed V and J ends, which lost 2 bases and 8 bases, there was a span of 6 bases. The V gene's germline CDR1 is MDHEN and CDR2 SYDVKM. The chain joins TRBV28 to TRBJ1-2; D possibly corresponds to TRBD1 (5 bases). Sequenced material: PBMCs. The sequence was collected from a man between 18 and 29 years old in good health and CMV-seropositive. In DNA, the CDR3 is TGTGCCAGCAGTTTAGCAGGGGGCTACACCTTC. Protein product: CASSLAGGYTF.